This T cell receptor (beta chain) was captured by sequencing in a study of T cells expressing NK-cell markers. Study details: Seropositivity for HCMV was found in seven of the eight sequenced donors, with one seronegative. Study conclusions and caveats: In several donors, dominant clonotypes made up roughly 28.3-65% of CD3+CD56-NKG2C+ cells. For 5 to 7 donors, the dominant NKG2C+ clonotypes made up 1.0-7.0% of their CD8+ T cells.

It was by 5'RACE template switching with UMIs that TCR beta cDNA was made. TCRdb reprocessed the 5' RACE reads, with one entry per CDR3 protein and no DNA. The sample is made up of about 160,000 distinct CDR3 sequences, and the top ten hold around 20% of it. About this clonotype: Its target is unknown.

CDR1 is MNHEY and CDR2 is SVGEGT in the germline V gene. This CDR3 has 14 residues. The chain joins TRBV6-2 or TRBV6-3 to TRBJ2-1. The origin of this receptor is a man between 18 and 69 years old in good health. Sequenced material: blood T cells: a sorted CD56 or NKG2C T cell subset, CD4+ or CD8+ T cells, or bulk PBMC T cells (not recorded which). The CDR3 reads CASTLASSYNEQFF.